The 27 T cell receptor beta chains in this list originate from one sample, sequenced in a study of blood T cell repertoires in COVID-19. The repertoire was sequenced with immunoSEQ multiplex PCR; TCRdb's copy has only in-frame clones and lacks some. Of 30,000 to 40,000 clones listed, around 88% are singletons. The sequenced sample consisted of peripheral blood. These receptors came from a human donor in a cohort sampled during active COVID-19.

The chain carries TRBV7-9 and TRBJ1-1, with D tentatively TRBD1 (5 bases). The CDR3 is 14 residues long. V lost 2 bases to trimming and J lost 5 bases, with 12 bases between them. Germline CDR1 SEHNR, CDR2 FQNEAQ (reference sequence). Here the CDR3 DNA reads TGTGCCAGCAGCTTATTACAAGGGGATACTGAAGCTTTCTTT. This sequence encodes CASSLLQGDTEAFF.

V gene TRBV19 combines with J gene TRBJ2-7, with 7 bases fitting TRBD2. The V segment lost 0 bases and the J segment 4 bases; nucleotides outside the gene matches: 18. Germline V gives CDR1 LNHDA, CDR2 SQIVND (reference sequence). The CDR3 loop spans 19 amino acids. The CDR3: CASSIEGGDYSGIEYEQYF. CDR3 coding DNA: TGTGCCAGTAGTATAGAGGGGGGGGACTACAGCGGGATCGAATACGAGCAGTACTTC.

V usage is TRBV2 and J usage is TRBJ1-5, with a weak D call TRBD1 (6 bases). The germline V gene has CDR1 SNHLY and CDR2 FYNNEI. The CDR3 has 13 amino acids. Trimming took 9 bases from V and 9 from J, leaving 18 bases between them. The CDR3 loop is CASREVSQGPQHF. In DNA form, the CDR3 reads TGTGCCAGTAGAGAGGTGTCACAGGGGCCCCAGCATTTT.

The CDR3 DNA sequence: TGTGCCAGCAGCATCGCCGGACTAGCGGGATTCACAGATACGCAGTATTTT. Its protein product is CASSIAGLAGFTDTQYF. The chain joins TRBV21-1 to TRBJ2-3; the D call in the table, TRBD2, was not verified against the DNA. TRBV21-1 is a pseudogene locus. CDR3 size: 17 residues.

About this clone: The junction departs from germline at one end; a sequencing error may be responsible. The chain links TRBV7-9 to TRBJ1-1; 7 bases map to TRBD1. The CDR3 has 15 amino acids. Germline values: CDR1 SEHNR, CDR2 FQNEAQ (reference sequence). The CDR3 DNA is TGTGCCAGCAGCCTAGCTGGGACAGTGAACACTGAAGCTTTCTTT. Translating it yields CASSLAGTVNTEAFF.

The CDR3 reads CASSQGQGGNSPLHF. Written as DNA, the CDR3 is TGTGCCAGCAGCCAAGGACAGGGAGGAAATTCACCCCTCCACTTT. V gene TRBV3-1 (or the pseudogene TRBV3-2) combines with J gene TRBJ1-6, with TRBD1 matching over 7 bases. Losses at the gene ends were 1 base for V and 7 bases for J; bases not matched to a gene: 4. CDR1 LGHDT and CDR2 YNNKEL come from the germline V gene (reference sequence). The CDR3 length is 15 residues.

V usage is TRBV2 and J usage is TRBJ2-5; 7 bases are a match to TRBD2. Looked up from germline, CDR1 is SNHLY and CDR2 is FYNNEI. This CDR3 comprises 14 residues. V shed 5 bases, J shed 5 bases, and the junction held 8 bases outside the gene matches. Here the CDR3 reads CASSSGQGGETQYF. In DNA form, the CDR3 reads TGTGCCAGCAGTTCCGGGCAGGGAGGGGAGACCCAGTACTTC.

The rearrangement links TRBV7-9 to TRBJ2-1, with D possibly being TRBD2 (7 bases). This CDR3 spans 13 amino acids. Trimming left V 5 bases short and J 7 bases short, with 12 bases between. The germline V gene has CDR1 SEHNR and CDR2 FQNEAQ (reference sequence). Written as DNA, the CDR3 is TGTGCCAGCAGCGGCGGGGGCAGGAATGAGCAGTTCTTC. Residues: CASSGGGRNEQFF.

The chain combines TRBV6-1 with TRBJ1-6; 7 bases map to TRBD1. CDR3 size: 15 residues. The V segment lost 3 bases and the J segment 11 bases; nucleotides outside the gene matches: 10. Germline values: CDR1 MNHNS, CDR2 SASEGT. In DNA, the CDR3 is TGTGCCAGCAGTGAGGGCGGGAGGGGGCGGACACCCCTCCACTTT. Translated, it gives CASSEGGRGRTPLHF.

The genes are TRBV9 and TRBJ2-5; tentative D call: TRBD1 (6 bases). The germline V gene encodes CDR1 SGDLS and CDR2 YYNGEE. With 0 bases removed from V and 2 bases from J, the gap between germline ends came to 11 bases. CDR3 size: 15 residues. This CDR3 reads CASSVVTGPQETQYF. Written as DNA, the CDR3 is TGTGCCAGCAGCGTAGTGACAGGCCCTCAAGAGACCCAGTACTTC.

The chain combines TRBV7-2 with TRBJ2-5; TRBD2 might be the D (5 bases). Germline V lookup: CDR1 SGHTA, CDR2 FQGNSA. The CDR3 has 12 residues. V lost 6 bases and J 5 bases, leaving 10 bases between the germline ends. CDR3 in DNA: TGTGCCAGCAGTCAAAGAGGGGAGACCCAGTACTTC. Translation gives CASSQRGETQYF.

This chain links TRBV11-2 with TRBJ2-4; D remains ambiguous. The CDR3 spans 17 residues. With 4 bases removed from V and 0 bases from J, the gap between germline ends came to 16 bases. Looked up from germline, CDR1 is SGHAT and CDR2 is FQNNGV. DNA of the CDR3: TGTGCCAGCAGCTCACGCCCCGTAACTTTAGCCAAAAACATTCAGTACTTC. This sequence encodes CASSSRPVTLAKNIQYF.

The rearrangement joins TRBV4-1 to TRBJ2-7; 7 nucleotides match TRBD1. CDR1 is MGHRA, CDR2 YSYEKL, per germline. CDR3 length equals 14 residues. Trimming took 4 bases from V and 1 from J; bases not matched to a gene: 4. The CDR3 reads CASSRGTASYEQYF. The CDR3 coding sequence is TGCGCCAGCAGCCGGGGGACAGCTTCCTACGAGCAGTACTTC.

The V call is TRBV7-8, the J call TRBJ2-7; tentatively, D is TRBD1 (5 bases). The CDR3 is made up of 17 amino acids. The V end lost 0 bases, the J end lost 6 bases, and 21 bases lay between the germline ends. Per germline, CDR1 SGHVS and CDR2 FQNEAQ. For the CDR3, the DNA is TGTGCCAGCAGCTTAGCCGAAAATAGGGGCATCGTTAGCGAGCAGTACTTC. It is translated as CASSLAENRGIVSEQYF.

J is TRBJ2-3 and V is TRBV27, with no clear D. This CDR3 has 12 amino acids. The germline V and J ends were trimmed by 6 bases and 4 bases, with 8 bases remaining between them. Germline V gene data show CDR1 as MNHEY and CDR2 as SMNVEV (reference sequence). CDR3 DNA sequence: TGTGCCAGCAGGTCTTCCGCAGATACGCAGTATTTT. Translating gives CASRSSADTQYF.

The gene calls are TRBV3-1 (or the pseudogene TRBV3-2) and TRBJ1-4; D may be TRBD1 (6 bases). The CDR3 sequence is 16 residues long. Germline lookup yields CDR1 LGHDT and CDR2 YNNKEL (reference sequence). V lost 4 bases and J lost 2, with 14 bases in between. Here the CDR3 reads CASSPRRRGTNEKLFF. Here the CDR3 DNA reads TGTGCCAGCAGCCCCCGAAGAAGGGGGACTAATGAAAAACTGTTTTTT.

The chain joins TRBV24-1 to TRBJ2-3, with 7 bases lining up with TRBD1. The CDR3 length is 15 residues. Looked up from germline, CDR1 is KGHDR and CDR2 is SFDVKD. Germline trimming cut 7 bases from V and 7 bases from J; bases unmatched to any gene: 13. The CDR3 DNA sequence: TGTGCCACCAGACAGCCATGGACAGGTCGAAATACGCAGTATTTT. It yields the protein CATRQPWTGRNTQYF.

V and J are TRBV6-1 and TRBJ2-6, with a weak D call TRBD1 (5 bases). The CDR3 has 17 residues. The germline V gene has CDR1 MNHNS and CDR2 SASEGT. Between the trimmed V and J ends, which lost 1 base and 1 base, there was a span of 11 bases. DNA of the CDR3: TGTGCCAGCAGTGAAGGGGATCAGGGATCTGGGGCCAACGTCCTGACTTTC. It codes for CASSEGDQGSGANVLTF.

CDR3 sequence (DNA): TGTGCCAGCAGCTTGGGGGGGGCTAGCGGGAGATTCATTCAGTACTTC. Amino acids: CASSLGGASGRFIQYF. The chain combines TRBV7-2 with TRBJ2-4; TRBD2 agrees at 10 bases. CDR1 is SGHTA and CDR2 is FQGNSA in the germline V gene. The V gene end was trimmed by 3 bases and the J gene end by 9 bases; junction bases not matched to a gene: 11. The CDR3 is 16 amino acids.

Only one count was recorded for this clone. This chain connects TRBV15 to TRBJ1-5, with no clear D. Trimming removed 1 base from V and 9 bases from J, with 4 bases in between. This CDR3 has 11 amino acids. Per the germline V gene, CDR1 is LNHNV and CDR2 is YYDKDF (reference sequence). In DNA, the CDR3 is TGTGCCACCAGCAGAGGAGGGCCCCAGCATTTT. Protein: CATSRGGPQHF.

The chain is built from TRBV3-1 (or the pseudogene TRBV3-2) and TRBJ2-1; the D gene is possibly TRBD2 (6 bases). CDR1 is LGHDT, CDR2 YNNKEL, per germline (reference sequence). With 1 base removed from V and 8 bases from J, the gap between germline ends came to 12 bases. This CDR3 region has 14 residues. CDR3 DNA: TGTGCCAGCAGCCAAGCTAACTGGAGGGATGAGCAGTTCTTC. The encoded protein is CASSQANWRDEQFF.

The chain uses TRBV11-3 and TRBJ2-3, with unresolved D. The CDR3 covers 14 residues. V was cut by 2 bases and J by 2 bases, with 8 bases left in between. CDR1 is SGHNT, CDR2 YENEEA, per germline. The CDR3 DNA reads TGTGCCAGCAGCTTAATGGGCCCCACAGATACGCAGTATTTT. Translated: CASSLMGPTDTQYF.

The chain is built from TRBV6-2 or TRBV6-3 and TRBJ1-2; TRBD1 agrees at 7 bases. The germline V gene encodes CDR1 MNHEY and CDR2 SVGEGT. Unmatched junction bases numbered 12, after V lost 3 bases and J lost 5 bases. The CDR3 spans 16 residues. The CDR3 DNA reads TGTGCCAGCAGTTATTCGACAGGGATCCTTAATTATGGCTACACCTTC. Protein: CASSYSTGILNYGYTF.

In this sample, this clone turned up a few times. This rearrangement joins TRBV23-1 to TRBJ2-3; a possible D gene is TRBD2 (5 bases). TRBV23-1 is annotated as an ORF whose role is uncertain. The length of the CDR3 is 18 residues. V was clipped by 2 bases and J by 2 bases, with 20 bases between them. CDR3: CASSQTIGPGGYTDTQYF. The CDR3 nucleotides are TGCGCCAGCAGTCAAACCATCGGACCTGGCGGGTACACAGATACGCAGTATTTT.

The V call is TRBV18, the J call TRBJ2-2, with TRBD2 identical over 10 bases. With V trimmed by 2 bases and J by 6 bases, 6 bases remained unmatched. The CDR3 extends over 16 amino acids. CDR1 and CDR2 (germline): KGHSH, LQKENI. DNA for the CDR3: TGTGCCAGCTCACCAATCCTAGCGGGAGCGGCCGGGGAGCTGTTTTTT. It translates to CASSPILAGAAGELFF.

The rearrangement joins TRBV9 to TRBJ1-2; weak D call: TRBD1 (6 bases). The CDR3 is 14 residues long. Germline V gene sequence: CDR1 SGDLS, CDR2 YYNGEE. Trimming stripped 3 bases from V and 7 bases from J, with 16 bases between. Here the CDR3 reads CASSAVRGVSGYTF. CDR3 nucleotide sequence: TGTGCCAGCAGCGCCGTCAGGGGAGTTAGTGGCTACACCTTC.

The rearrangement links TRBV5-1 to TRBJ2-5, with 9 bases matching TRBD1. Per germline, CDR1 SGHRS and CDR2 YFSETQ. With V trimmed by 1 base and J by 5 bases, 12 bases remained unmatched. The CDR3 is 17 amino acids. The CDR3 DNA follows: TGCGCCAGCAGCTTGCCCTTACAGGGGGCAAATTTGGAGACCCAGTACTTC. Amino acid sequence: CASSLPLQGANLETQYF. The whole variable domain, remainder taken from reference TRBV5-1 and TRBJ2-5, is KAGVTQTPRYLIKTRGQQVTLSCSPISGHRSVSWYQQTPGQGLQFLFEYFSETQRNKGNFPGRFSGRQFSNSRSEMNVSTLELGDSALYLCASSLPLQGANLETQYFGPGTRLLVL.